This TCR beta chain was sequenced in a study of chemoradiotherapy in HPV16-positive cancers. Deletions cut 1 base from V and 4 bases from J, with 20 bases between. The germline V gene has CDR1 SGDLS and CDR2 YYNGEE. The CDR3 length is 17 residues. The table came from immunoSEQ multiplex PCR; TCRdb's copy has only in-frame clones and leaves some out. This sample has some 21,000 clones, with about 86% found just once. The source was blood, collected from a patient who underwent chemoradiotherapy. The receptor comes from a human donor with HPV-associated anogenital cancer. This rearrangement joins TRBV9 to TRBJ1-2; D call uncertain. CDR3 protein: CASSVSGQALGGYGYTF. The DNA for the CDR3 is TGTGCCAGCAGCGTAAGTGGGCAGGCCCTAGGTGGCTATGGCTACACCTTC.